This T cell receptor (beta chain) was captured by sequencing in a study of blood T cell repertoires in COVID-19. Study at large: COVID-19 samples from acute and convalescent phases originated in the United States, Italy and Spain. PBMCs, B-cell-depleted T cells, or T cells were the source of the cDNA or gDNA that made up the material.

Authors' methods: Nucleated cell counts were estimated from reference gene primer amplification. Assay: immunoSEQ multiplex PCR; the TCRdb copy retains only in-frame clones and omits some. The V and J calls and clone size are taken from that table; D and trimming were inferred from the DNA. The sample holds about 260,000 clones, roughly 88% seen once. V was trimmed by 3 bases and J by 0 bases, leaving 10 bases between them. The CDR3 has 15 amino acids. The germline gives CDR1 SGHDT, CDR2 YYEEEE. The receptor comes from a human donor in a cohort sampled during active COVID-19. J is TRBJ1-5 and V is TRBV5-6; D is ambiguous. Sample: peripheral blood. The CDR3 protein is CASSSSGLSNQPQHF. For the CDR3, the DNA is TGTGCCAGCAGCTCCTCAGGACTTAGCAATCAGCCCCAGCATTTT.